The 29 T cell receptor beta chains presented below share a single source sample, sequenced in a study of beta chain features in type 1 diabetes. The whole isolated RNA underwent reverse transcription, so sequencing captured expressed TCRB transcripts. The assay was immunoSEQ multiplex PCR, and TCRdb's table has in-frame clones only and misses some. This repertoire shows around 430,000 clones, about 30% found once; its top ten account for around 0.065%. Sequencing input: naive CD4+ T cells from blood. Receptors originate from a man aged 18 to 29 in good health.

CDR3 nucleotide sequence: TGCAGCGTTGGGGTTAGCGGCTACGAGCAGTACTTC. Its protein product is CSVGVSGYEQYF. The chain combines TRBV29-1 with TRBJ2-7, with a tentative D call TRBD2 (6 bases). This CDR3 contains 12 residues. Germline lookup yields CDR1 SQVTM and CDR2 ANQGSEA. Trimming shortened V by 4 bases and J by 3 bases, and 10 bases separated the two germline ends.

The rearrangement joins TRBV29-1 to TRBJ1-4; TRBD1 aligns across 7 bases. Germline V CDR1 and CDR2: SQVTM, ANQGSEA. J lost 7 bases, V lost 7 bases, and 9 bases had no gene match. The CDR3 spans 13 residues. CDR3 DNA sequence: TGCAGCGCACACGACAGGGAGGGTGAAAAACTGTTTTTT. Translation: CSAHDREGEKLFF.

About this clone itself: This sample also contains other DNA sequences that code for the same CDR3. The genes are TRBV7-8 and TRBJ2-7; 12 bases are shared with TRBD2. CDR1 SGHVS and CDR2 FQNEAQ come from the germline V gene. With 5 bases clipped from V and 4 bases from J, the junction kept 3 bases outside the gene matches. CDR3 length: 14 amino acids. The CDR3 sequence is CASSPTSGRYEQYF. The CDR3 DNA reads TGTGCCAGCAGCCCGACTAGCGGGAGATACGAGCAGTACTTC.

The CDR3: CAWSGQQGRRTGELFF. The CDR3 bases are TGTGCCTGGAGTGGACAGCAGGGACGGAGAACCGGGGAGCTGTTTTTT. J is TRBJ2-2 and V is TRBV30; D may be TRBD1 or TRBD2 (5 bases each). Trimming left V 1 base short and J 5 bases short, with 17 bases between. The germline CDR1 and CDR2 sequences are GTSNPN and SVGIG (reference sequence). CDR3 length: 16 residues. Based on the CDR3 plus reference TRBV30 and TRBJ2-2, the full variable domain is SQTIHQWPATLVQPVGSPLSLECTVEGTSNPNLYWYRQAAGRGLQLLFYSVGIGQISSEVPQNLSASRPQDRQFILSSKKLLLSDSGFYLCAWSGQQGRRTGELFFGEGSRLTVL.

This clone has a handful of counts. The rearrangement uses TRBV30 and TRBJ2-3, with a weak D call TRBD2 (6 bases). Germline V gene lookup returns CDR1 GTSNPN and CDR2 SVGIG (reference sequence). Trimming removed 3 bases at V and 5 bases at J, with 18 bases between. The CDR3 spans 15 residues. The CDR3 sequence: CAWSRTSRKGDTQYF. Here the CDR3 DNA reads TGTGCCTGGAGCCGCACTAGCAGAAAGGGAGATACGCAGTATTTT.

This sequence joins TRBV5-1 and TRBJ2-1; TRBD2 aligns across 7 bases. The CDR3 consists of 18 residues. The trim removed 0 bases at V and 1 base at J, leaving 10 bases unmatched. Germline lookup yields CDR1 SGHRS and CDR2 YFSETQ. The CDR3 DNA reads TGCGCCAGCAGCTTGGGAAACTGGGGCGGGAGTTCCTACAATGAGCAGTTCTTC. Translated, it gives CASSLGNWGGSSYNEQFF.

This rearrangement joins TRBV30 to TRBJ1-1; perhaps TRBD1 as D (5 bases). The CDR3 sequence is 11 residues long. The germline CDR1 and CDR2 sequences are GTSNPN and SVGIG (reference sequence). V was clipped by 6 bases and J by 7 bases, with 12 bases between them. CDR3 loop: CACHRDVEAFF. The CDR3 DNA reads TGTGCCTGCCACCGGGACGTTGAAGCTTTCTTT. The whole variable domain, filled in from reference TRBV30 and TRBJ1-1, reads SQTIHQWPATLVQPVGSPLSLECTVEGTSNPNLYWYRQAAGRGLQLLFYSVGIGQISSEVPQNLSASRPQDRQFILSSKKLLLSDSGFYLCACHRDVEAFFGQGTRLTVV.

This clone was seen a few times. The genes are TRBV28 and TRBJ2-1, with 7 bases lining up with TRBD1. CDR1 is MDHEN, CDR2 SYDVKM, per germline. With V trimmed by 5 bases and J by 6 bases, 10 bases remained unmatched. The CDR3 has 15 residues. CDR3 residues: CASSTQFGTVNEQFF. In DNA form, the CDR3 reads TGTGCCAGCAGTACCCAATTCGGGACAGTCAATGAGCAGTTCTTC. Full variable domain (remainder filled in from reference TRBV28 and TRBJ2-1): DVKVTQSSRYLVKRTGEKVFLECVQDMDHENMFWYRQDPGLGLRLIYFSYDVKMKEKGDIPEGYSVSREKKERFSLILESASTNQTSMYLCASSTQFGTVNEQFFGPGTRLTVL.

The chain is built from TRBV4-1 and TRBJ2-2; no clear D. The CDR3 runs 18 residues. V was pared by 0 bases and J by 1 base, with 15 bases between. Germline CDR1 and CDR2: MGHRA and YSYEKL. CDR3 loop: CASSQERLAVKNTGELFF. The CDR3 region has the DNA TGCGCCAGCAGCCAAGAGAGGTTGGCGGTGAAGAACACCGGGGAGCTGTTTTTT.

This rearrangement joins TRBV13 to TRBJ2-5; D ambiguous. The CDR3 has 12 residues. Germline V gene lookup returns CDR1 PRHDT and CDR2 FYEKMQ (reference sequence). V lost 3 bases and J 0 bases, leaving 2 bases between the germline ends. Written as DNA, the CDR3 is TGTGCCAGCAGCTTTAACCAAGAGACCCAGTACTTC. Translation gives CASSFNQETQYF.

This clone was counted between two and nine times. The V and J genes are TRBV27 and TRBJ2-1; 11 bases align to TRBD2. CDR1 is MNHEY, CDR2 SMNVEV, per germline (reference sequence). Losses at the gene ends were 4 bases for V and 3 bases for J; bases not matched to a gene: 8. This CDR3 region has 17 residues. In nucleotides, the CDR3 is TGTGCCAGCAGTTCCGGACTAGCGGGCTCGCTCTACAATGAGCAGTTCTTC. It codes for CASSSGLAGSLYNEQFF.

V and J are TRBV10-3 and TRBJ2-1, with a tentative D call TRBD2 (6 bases). Per the germline V gene, CDR1 is ENHRY and CDR2 is SYGVKD. The CDR3 covers 12 residues. V was clipped by 3 bases and J by 7 bases, with 7 bases between them. The CDR3 protein is CAISDGGNEQFF. The CDR3 DNA follows: TGTGCCATCAGTGACGGGGGAAATGAGCAGTTCTTC.

This clone was counted only a few times. This chain uses TRBV29-1 with TRBJ2-1; TRBD2 matches at 11 bases. Per the germline V gene, CDR1 is SQVTM and CDR2 is ANQGSEA. This CDR3 comprises 12 residues. Trimming took 2 bases from V and 12 from J; bases not matched to a gene: 3. CDR3 loop: CSVEYSGRVQFF. The CDR3 DNA reads TGCAGCGTTGAATATAGCGGGAGGGTGCAGTTCTTC.

A few counts support this clone. This chain links TRBV10-3 with TRBJ2-2; TRBD2 is a possible D gene (6 bases). The CDR3 contains 14 residues. The germline V and J ends were trimmed by 2 bases and 9 bases, with 13 bases remaining between them. The germline V gene has CDR1 ENHRY and CDR2 SYGVKD. The CDR3 region is CAISETRRDRELFF. For the CDR3, the DNA is TGTGCCATCAGTGAGACTAGGAGGGACCGGGAGCTGTTTTTT.

This clone occurred a few times. The chain carries TRBV19 and TRBJ2-7, with a weak D call TRBD1 (6 bases). Germline CDR1 LNHDA, CDR2 SQIVND (reference sequence). V was trimmed by 5 bases and J by 0 bases, leaving 14 bases between them. CDR3 length equals 15 residues. The CDR3 bases are TGTGCCAGTAGTGCACAGGGCAGGAGCTCCTACGAGCAGTACTTC. Residues: CASSAQGRSSYEQYF.

The chain is built from TRBV9 and TRBJ2-3; a weak D match, TRBD1 (5 bases). The V end lost 1 base, the J end lost 1 base, and 10 bases lay between the germline ends. Germline V gene sequence: CDR1 SGDLS, CDR2 YYNGEE. This CDR3 is 15 amino acids long. As DNA, the CDR3 is TGTGCCAGCAGCGTAACAGGCCCCGGCACAGATACGCAGTATTTT. Protein sequence: CASSVTGPGTDTQYF.

This clone appeared a few times. J is TRBJ1-2 and V is TRBV25-1; D might be TRBD1 (6 bases). The CDR3 sequence is 14 residues long. Trimming stripped 5 bases from V and 6 bases from J, with 16 bases between. Germline V gene lookup returns CDR1 MGHDK and CDR2 SYGVNS. The CDR3 region is CASSSSKGGNGYTF. CDR3 nucleotide sequence: TGTGCCAGCAGTTCCTCGAAGGGGGGGAATGGCTACACCTTC.

Concerning this clone itself: Within the sample, other DNA sequences also encode this same CDR3. This sequence joins TRBV10-3 and TRBJ2-7, with a tentative D call TRBD2 (6 bases). Germline lookup yields CDR1 ENHRY and CDR2 SYGVKD. Trimming pared 0 bases from V and 7 bases from J, leaving 7 bases between. The CDR3 extends over 12 amino acids. Here the CDR3 DNA reads TGTGCCATCAGTGAGTCGGGGGGAGAGCAGTACTTC. It is translated as CAISESGGEQYF.

This clone was detected only a few times. Other DNA variants within this sample encode the same CDR3. The V and J genes are TRBV29-1 and TRBJ1-1; weak D call: TRBD1 (5 bases). The CDR3 has 12 residues. Trimming left V 5 bases short and J 1 base short, with 8 bases between. Germline CDR1 reads SQVTM; CDR2 reads ANQGSEA. The CDR3 sequence: CSVRQGNTEAFF. The CDR3 DNA reads as TGCAGCGTTCGGCAGGGGAACACTGAAGCTTTCTTT.

This clone has a handful of counts. The gene calls are TRBV29-1 and TRBJ1-2; possibly TRBD1 for D (6 bases). The germline V gene encodes CDR1 SQVTM and CDR2 ANQGSEA. The V gene lost 3 bases and the J gene lost 3 bases, with 14 bases spanning the gap. The CDR3 length is 14 residues. CDR3 coding DNA: TGCAGCGTTGACACAGGGCCATGGGACTATGGCTACACCTTC. Translated: CSVDTGPWDYGYTF.

This clone was recorded only once. This rearrangement joins TRBV30 to TRBJ1-6; possible D gene TRBD1, 5 bases. Germline V gene data show CDR1 as GTSNPN and CDR2 as SVGIG (reference sequence). V was clipped by 0 bases and J by 10 bases, with 10 bases between them. The CDR3 is 13 amino acids. CDR3 coding DNA: TGTGCCTGGAGTGTACGAAGGGGCTCACCCCTCCACTTT. Amino acids: CAWSVRRGSPLHF.

Only a few counts were recorded for this clone. The V call is TRBV9, the J call TRBJ2-6, with 7 bases fitting TRBD1. V gave up 4 bases and J gave up 4 bases; unmatched junction bases: 8. The length of the CDR3 is 16 residues. Germline lookup yields CDR1 SGDLS and CDR2 YYNGEE. DNA for the CDR3: TGTGCCAGCAGCCCCCGACAGGGATCAGGGGCCAACGTCCTGACTTTC. It codes for CASSPRQGSGANVLTF.

The table lists this clone with a few counts. This sequence joins TRBV7-2 and TRBJ2-1; 9 positions agree with TRBD2. V dropped 3 bases and J dropped 0; count of bases not matched to a gene: 12. Looked up from germline, CDR1 is SGHTA and CDR2 is FQGNSA. The CDR3 has 19 amino acids. CDR3 sequence reads: CASSFSRPSGTSSYNEQFF. The CDR3 DNA is TGTGCCAGCAGCTTTTCCCGTCCTAGCGGGACCAGCTCCTACAATGAGCAGTTCTTC.

Here the CDR3 reads CSAVQSPNTEAFF. DNA for the CDR3: TGCAGCGCTGTACAGTCCCCGAACACTGAAGCTTTCTTT. The chain carries TRBV29-1 and TRBJ1-1; D is uncertain. The CDR3 covers 13 residues. CDR1 SQVTM and CDR2 ANQGSEA come from the germline V gene. V was shortened by 7 bases and J by 1 base, with 13 bases between the two germline ends.

A few counts support this clone. The rearrangement joins TRBV21-1 to TRBJ2-1; whether TRBD2, the table's D call, matches the DNA was not checked. TRBV21-1 is a recognized pseudogene. The CDR3 totals 15 residues. The DNA for the CDR3 is TGTGCCAGCAGCAAAGCCCGGACTCGGAGGGATGAGCAGTTCTTC. It specifies CASSKARTRRDEQFF.

V gene TRBV5-6 combines with J gene TRBJ2-1; the match to TRBD1 covers 7 bases. Germline trimming cut 4 bases from V and 0 bases from J; bases unmatched to any gene: 7. The CDR3 length is 16 residues. Germline CDR1 is SGHDT and CDR2 is YYEEEE. The DNA of the CDR3 is TGTGCCAGCAGCCCGGGACAGAGTCTCTCCTACAATGAGCAGTTCTTC. This codes for CASSPGQSLSYNEQFF.

The chain links TRBV13 to TRBJ2-3; no clear D gene. V was clipped by 4 bases and J by 1 base, with 3 bases between them. CDR3 length equals 12 residues. Germline V gene data show CDR1 as PRHDT and CDR2 as FYEKMQ (reference sequence). The CDR3 loop reads CASSSRTDTQYF. CDR3 bases: TGTGCCAGCAGCTCCCGCACAGATACGCAGTATTTT.

The sample holds a few counts of this clone. V is TRBV6-5 and J is TRBJ2-1, with TRBD1 identical over 10 bases. V trimming: 6 bases; J trimming: 8 bases; junction bases outside the gene matches: 7. This CDR3 contains 14 residues. Germline CDR1 is MNHEY and CDR2 is SVGAGI. CDR3 sequence: CASRRQGAGYEQFF. In DNA, the CDR3 is TGTGCCAGCAGGCGACAGGGGGCAGGGTATGAGCAGTTCTTC.

This chain uses TRBV28 with TRBJ2-7; D unresolved. Trimming took 5 bases from V and 2 from J, leaving 7 bases between them. Germline loops: CDR1 MDHEN, CDR2 SYDVKM. The CDR3 runs to 12 residues. The CDR3 protein is CASSTDTYEQYF. The CDR3 DNA follows: TGTGCCAGCAGTACGGATACCTACGAGCAGTACTTC.